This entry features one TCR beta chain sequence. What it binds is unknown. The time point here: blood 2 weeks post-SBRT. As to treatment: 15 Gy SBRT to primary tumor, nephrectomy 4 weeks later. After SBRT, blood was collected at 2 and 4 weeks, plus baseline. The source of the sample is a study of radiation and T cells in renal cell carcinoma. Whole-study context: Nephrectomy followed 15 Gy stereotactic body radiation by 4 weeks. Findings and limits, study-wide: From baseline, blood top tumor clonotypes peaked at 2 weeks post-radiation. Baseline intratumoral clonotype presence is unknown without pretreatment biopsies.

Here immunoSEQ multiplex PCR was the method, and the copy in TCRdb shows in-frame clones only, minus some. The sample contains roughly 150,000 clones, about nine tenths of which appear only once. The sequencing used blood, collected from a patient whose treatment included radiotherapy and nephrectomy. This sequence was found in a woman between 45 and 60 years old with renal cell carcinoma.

The CDR3 spells CASSRLADRANEQFF. In DNA, the CDR3 is TGTGCCAGCAGCCGACTGGCCGACAGGGCAAATGAGCAGTTCTTC. The chain combines TRBV5-4 with TRBJ2-1; TRBD1 matches 7 bases. Losses at the gene ends were 4 bases for V and 7 bases for J; bases not matched to a gene: 11. This CDR3 has 15 residues. Per germline, CDR1 SGHNT and CDR2 YYREEE (reference sequence). The full variable domain, its missing parts supplied by reference TRBV5-4 and TRBJ2-1, is ETGVTQSPTHLIKTRGQQVTLRCSSQSGHNTVSWYQQALGQGPQFIFQYYREEENGRGNFPPRFSGLQFPNYSSELNVNALELDDSALYLCASSRLADRANEQFFGPGTRLTVL.